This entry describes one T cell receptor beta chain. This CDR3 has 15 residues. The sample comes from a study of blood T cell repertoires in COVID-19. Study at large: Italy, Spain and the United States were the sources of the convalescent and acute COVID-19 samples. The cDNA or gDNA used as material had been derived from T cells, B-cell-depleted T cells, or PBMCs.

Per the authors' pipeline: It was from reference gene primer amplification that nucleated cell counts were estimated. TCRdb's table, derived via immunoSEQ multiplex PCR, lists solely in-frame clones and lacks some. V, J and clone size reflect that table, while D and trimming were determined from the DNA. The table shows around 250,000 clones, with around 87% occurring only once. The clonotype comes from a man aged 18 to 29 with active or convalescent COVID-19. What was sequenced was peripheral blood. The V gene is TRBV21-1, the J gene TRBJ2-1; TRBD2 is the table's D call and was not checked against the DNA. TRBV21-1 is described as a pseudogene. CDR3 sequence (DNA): TGTGCCAGCAGCGCCCCGGGATCCCTGGGCAATGAGCAGTTCTTC. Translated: CASSAPGSLGNEQFF.